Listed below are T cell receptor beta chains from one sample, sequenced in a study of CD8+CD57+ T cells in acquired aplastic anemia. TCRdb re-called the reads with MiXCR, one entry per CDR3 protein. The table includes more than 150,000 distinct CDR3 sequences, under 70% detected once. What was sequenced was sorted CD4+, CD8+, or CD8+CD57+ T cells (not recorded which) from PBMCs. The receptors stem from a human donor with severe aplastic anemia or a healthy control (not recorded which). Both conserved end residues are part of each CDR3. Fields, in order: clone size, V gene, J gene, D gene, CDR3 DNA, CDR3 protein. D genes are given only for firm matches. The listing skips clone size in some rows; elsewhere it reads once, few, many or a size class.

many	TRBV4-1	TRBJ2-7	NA	TGCGCCAGCAGCCAAGATCAGGGGCAGGAGCAGTACTTC	CASSQDQGQEQYF
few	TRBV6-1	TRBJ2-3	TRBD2	TGTGCCAGCAGTGAAGCGCGGGGGGGCTCGGATACGCGGTATTTT	CASSEARGGSDTRYF
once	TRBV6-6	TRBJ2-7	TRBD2	TGTGCCAGCAGTTACTCGTCCCTAGCGGGAGGCGAGCAGTACTTC	CASSYSSLAGGEQYF
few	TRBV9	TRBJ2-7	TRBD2	TGTGCCAGCAGCGCAGCGGGACTCGACTCCTACGAGCAGTACTTC	CASSAAGLDSYEQYF
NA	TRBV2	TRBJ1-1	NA	TGTGCCAGCACCAGGTCGGAAGACATCGAAGCTTTCTTT	CASTRSEDIEAFF
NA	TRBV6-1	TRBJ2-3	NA	TGTGCCAGCATGGATTGGGGGCCCACAGATACGCAGTATTTT	CASMDWGPTDTQYF
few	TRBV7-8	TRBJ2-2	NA	TGTGCCAGCAGCCCCCTCGAGGGAGCGATGAACACCGGGGAGCTGTTTTTT	CASSPLEGAMNTGELFF
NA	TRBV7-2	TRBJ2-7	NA	TGTGCCAGCAGCAAAGGACCAATCTACGAGCAGTACTTC	CASSKGPIYEQYF
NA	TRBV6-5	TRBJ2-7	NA	TGTGCCACCCGCGCGGGGGCGTACGAGCAGTACTTC	CATRAGAYEQYF
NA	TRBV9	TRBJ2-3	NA	TGTGCCAGCAGCGTAGTCGGCAGGGGCACAGATACGCAGTATTTT	CASSVVGRGTDTQYF
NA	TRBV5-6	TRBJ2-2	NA	TGTGCCAGCAGCTTGGCGGCAGGGAGAATCCCCGGGGAGCTGTTTTTT	CASSLAAGRIPGELFF
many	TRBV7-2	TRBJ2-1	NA	TGTGCCAGCAGCTTAGGGGCTAGTTATGAGCAGTTCTTC	CASSLGASYEQFF
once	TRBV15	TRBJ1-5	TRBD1	TGTGCCACCAGCAGGGACAGGGTAAATCAGCCCCAGCATTTT	CATSRDRVNQPQHF
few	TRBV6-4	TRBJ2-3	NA	TGTGCCAGCAGTGACAAGGCGGGGAGCACAGATACGCAGTATTTT	CASSDKAGSTDTQYF
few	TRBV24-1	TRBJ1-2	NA	TGTGCCACCAGTGATTATTACTATGGCTACACCTTC	CATSDYYYGYTF
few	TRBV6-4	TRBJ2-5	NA	TGTGCCAGCCACTCACGGACAGAGACCCAGTACTTC	CASHSRTETQYF
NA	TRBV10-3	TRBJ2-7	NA	TGTGCCATCAGTGAATCAACAGAGCAAATAATTAGAACCTACGAGCAGTACTTC	CAISESTEQIIRTYEQYF